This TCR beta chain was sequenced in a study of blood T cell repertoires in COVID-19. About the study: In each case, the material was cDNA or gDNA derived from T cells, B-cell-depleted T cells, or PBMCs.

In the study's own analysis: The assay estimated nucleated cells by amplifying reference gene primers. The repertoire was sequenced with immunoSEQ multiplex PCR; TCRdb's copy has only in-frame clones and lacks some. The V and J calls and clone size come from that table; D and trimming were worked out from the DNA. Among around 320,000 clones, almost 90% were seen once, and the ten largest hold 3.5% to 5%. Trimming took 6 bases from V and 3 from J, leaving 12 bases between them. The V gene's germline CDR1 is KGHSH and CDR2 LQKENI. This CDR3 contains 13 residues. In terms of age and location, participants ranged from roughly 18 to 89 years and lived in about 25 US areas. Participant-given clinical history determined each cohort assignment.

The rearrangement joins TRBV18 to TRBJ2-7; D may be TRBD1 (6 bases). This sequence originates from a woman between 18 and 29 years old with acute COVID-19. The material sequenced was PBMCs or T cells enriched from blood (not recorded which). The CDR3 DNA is TGTGCCAGCTCCCACGGACAGTTCTACGAGCAGTACTTC. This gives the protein CASSHGQFYEQYF.